This T cell receptor (beta chain) was sequenced in a study of a mutant IDH1 vaccine in newly diagnosed glioma. Study overall: Males made up approximately 60% and females about 40% of treated patients, whose mean age was about 40 years. Radiotherapy, temozolomide, or both had been given previously, and both were given to most.

The length of the CDR3 is 14 residues. Trimming stripped 0 bases from V and 7 bases from J, with 9 bases between. Germline CDR1 reads SGHAT; CDR2 reads FQNNGV. Assay used: immunoSEQ multiplex PCR; TCRdb lists only in-frame clones, some missing. The sample lists 68,000 or so clones; more than 65% were seen once. Noted time point: baseline, week 1 (first vaccination visit). The treatment: pre-vaccination baseline after standard-of-care therapy. This rearrangement joins TRBV11-2 to TRBJ1-4; perhaps TRBD1 as D (5 bases). The TCR originated in a man aged 50-60 years with glioma. The sample here was PBMCs, taken from a glioma patient treated with radiotherapy, temozolomide or both. CDR3 protein: CASSLDVGGEKLFF. Written as DNA, the CDR3 is TGTGCCAGCAGCTTAGATGTGGGGGGTGAAAAACTGTTTTTT.